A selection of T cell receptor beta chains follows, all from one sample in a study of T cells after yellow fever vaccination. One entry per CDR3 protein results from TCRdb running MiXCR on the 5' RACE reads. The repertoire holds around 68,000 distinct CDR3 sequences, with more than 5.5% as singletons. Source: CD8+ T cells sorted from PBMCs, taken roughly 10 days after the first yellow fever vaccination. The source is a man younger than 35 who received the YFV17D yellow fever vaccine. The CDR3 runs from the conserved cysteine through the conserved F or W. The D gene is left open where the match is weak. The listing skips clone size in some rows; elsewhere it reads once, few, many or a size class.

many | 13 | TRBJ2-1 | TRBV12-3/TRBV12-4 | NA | CASSVDSYNEQFF | TGTGCCAGCAGTGTCGACAGCTACAATGAGCAGTTCTTC
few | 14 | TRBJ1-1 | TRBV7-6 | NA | CASSLGPGHTEAFF | TGTGCCAGCAGCTTGGGACCAGGGCACACTGAAGCTTTCTTT
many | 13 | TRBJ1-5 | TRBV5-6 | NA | CASSSGLYQPQHF | TGTGCCAGCAGCTCGGGACTATATCAGCCCCAGCATTTT
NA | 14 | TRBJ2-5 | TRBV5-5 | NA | CASSLGQAEETQYF | TGTGCCAGCAGCTTGGGACAGGCCGAAGAGACCCAGTACTTC
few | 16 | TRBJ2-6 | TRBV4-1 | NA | CASSQSENSGANVLTF | TGCGCCAGCAGCCAGTCGGAAAACTCTGGGGCCAACGTCCTGACTTTC
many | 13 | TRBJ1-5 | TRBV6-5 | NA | CASSSPGGLTQHF | TGTGCCAGCAGTTCGCCCGGGGGCTTGACCCAGCATTTT
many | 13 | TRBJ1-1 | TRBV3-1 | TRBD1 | CASQQGMNTEAFF | TGTGCCAGCCAACAGGGGATGAACACTGAAGCTTTCTTT
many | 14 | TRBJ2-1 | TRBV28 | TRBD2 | CASSFGTSRDEQFF | TGTGCCAGCAGTTTCGGGACTAGCCGGGATGAGCAGTTCTTC
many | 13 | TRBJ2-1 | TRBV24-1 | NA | CATQDPRRDEQFF | TGTGCCACCCAAGATCCCCGGAGGGATGAGCAGTTCTTC
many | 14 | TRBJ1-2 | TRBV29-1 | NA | CSVEEGGANYGYTF | TGCAGCGTTGAAGAAGGCGGTGCCAACTATGGCTACACCTTC
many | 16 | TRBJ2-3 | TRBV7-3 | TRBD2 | CASSYTSGGSADTQYF | TGTGCCAGCAGCTACACTAGCGGGGGGTCCGCAGATACGCAGTATTTT
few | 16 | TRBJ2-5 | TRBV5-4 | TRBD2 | CASSLKGLAVQETQYF | TGTGCCAGCAGCTTGAAGGGACTAGCGGTCCAAGAGACCCAGTACTTC
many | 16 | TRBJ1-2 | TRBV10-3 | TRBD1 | CAISDPGQSANYGYTF | TGTGCCATCAGTGACCCGGGACAGTCAGCTAACTATGGCTACACCTTC
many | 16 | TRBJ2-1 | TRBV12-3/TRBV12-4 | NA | CASSTLRGASYNEQFF | TGTGCCAGCAGTACCCTTCGGGGGGCCTCCTACAATGAGCAGTTCTTC
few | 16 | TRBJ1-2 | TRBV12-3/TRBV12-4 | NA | CASFEQKNIRNYGYTF | TGTGCCAGCTTTGAACAGAAAAACATCAGAAACTATGGCTACACCTTC
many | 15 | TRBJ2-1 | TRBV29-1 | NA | CSVEEGDTAYNEQFF | TGCAGCGTTGAAGAAGGGGACACGGCCTACAATGAGCAGTTCTTC
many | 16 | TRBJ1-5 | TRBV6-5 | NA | CASSSPDGGAGQPQHF | TGTGCCAGCAGTTCCCCCGACGGGGGGGCAGGACAGCCCCAGCATTTT
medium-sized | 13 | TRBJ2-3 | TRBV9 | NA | CASSETGADTQYF | TGTGCCAGCAGCGAAACGGGGGCAGATACGCAGTATTTT
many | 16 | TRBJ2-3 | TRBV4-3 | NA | CASSQDSMASTDTQYF | TGCGCCAGCAGCCAAGATTCAATGGCTAGCACAGATACGCAGTATTTT
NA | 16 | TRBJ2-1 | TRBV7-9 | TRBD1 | CASSPPTGERANEQFF | TGTGCCAGCAGCCCGCCGACAGGGGAGAGGGCCAATGAGCAGTTCTTC
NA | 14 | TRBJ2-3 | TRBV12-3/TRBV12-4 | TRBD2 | CASSLAGGRDTQYF | TGTGCCAGCAGTTTGGCGGGGGGGAGGGATACGCAGTATTTT
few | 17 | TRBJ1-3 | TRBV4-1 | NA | CASSRSIDGYSGNTIYF | TGCGCCAGCAGCCGATCGATCGACGGCTACTCTGGAAACACCATATATTTT
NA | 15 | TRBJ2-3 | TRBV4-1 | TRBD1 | CASSQVRGRTDTQYF | TGCGCCAGCAGCCAAGTAAGGGGGCGAACAGATACGCAGTATTTT
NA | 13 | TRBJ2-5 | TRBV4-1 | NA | CASSQVREETQYF | TGCGCCAGCAGCCAAGTCAGGGAAGAGACCCAGTACTTC
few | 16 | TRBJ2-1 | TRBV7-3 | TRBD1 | CASSQFGTGAANEQFF | TGTGCCAGCAGCCAATTTGGGACAGGGGCGGCCAATGAGCAGTTCTTC
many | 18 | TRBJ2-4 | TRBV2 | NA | CASSEGLGVALAKNIQYF | TGTGCCAGCAGTGAAGGGTTGGGGGTAGCCCTAGCCAAAAACATTCAGTACTTC
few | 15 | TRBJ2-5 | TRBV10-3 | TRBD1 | CAISESLTGTETQYF | TGTGCCATCAGTGAGTCTTTGACAGGGACAGAGACCCAGTACTTC
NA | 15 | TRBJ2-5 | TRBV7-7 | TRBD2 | CASSLFERGGETQYF | TGTGCTAGCAGCCTCTTCGAACGGGGGGGAGAGACCCAGTACTTC
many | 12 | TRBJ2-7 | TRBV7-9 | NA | CASSLGQNEQYF | TGTGCCAGCAGCCTTGGACAGAACGAGCAGTACTTC
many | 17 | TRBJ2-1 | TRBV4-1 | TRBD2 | CASSQEPSGGPYNEQFF | TGCGCCAGCAGCCAAGAGCCTAGCGGGGGGCCCTACAATGAGCAGTTCTTC
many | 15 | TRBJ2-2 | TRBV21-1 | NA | CASKLSGANTGELFF | TGTGCCAGCAAATTAAGCGGAGCGAACACCGGGGAGCTGTTTTTT
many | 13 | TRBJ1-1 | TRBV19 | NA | CASSFVLEIEAFF | TGTGCCAGTAGTTTCGTACTGGAAATCGAAGCTTTCTTT
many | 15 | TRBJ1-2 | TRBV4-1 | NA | CASSQPDRLGYGYTF | TGCGCCAGCAGCCAACCTGACCGATTGGGCTATGGCTACACCTTC
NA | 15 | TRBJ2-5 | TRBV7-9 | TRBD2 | CASSVSGGRRETQYF | TGTGCCAGCAGCGTTAGCGGGGGGCGACGCGAGACCCAGTACTTC
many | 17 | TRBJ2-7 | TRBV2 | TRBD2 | CASSPRGSGLADYEQYF | TGTGCCAGCAGCCCCCGGGGATCGGGACTAGCGGACTACGAGCAGTACTTC
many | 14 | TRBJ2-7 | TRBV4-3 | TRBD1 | CASSLGQGSYEQYF | TGCGCCAGCAGCCTGGGACAGGGGTCCTACGAGCAGTACTTC
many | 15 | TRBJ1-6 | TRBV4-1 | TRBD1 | CASAPGQGVYSPLHF | TGCGCCAGCGCTCCGGGACAGGGGGTTTATTCACCCCTCCACTTT
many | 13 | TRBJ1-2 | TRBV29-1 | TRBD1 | CSVDRGRPYGYTF | TGCAGCGTTGACAGGGGGCGCCCCTATGGCTACACCTTC
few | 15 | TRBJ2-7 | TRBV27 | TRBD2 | CASSFRRGGTYEQYF | TGTGCCAGCAGTTTTCGGCGGGGGGGCACCTACGAGCAGTACTTC
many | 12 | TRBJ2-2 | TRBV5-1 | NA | CASSLERGELFF | TGCGCCAGCAGCTTGGAAAGAGGGGAGCTGTTTTTT
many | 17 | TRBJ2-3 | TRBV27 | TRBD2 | CASKSFLAGSGVYTQYF | TGTGCCAGCAAAAGTTTTTTAGCGGGGTCCGGCGTGTATACGCAGTATTTT
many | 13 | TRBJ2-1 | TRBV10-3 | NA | CATTLGGAREQFF | TGTGCCACTACCCTAGGAGGGGCAAGGGAGCAGTTCTTC
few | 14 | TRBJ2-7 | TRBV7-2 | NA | CASSSGPRAYEQYF | TGTGCCAGCAGCTCCGGGCCGCGGGCATACGAGCAGTACTTC
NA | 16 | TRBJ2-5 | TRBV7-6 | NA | CASSLNPSGPPETQYF | TGTGCCAGCAGCTTAAACCCATCAGGGCCGCCCGAGACCCAGTACTTC
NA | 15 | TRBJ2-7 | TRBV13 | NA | CASSLGGGGLYEQYF | TGTGCCAGCAGCCTCGGTGGGGGCGGCCTATACGAGCAGTACTTC
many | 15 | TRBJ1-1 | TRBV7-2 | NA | CASRPTGFGNTEAFF | TGTGCCAGCAGACCCACAGGGTTTGGGAACACTGAAGCTTTCTTT
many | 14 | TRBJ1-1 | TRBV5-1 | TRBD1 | CASSSGTGGTEAFF | TGCGCCAGCAGCTCCGGGACAGGGGGAACTGAAGCTTTCTTT
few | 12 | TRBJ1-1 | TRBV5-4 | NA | CASSFFSTEAFF | TGTGCCAGCAGCTTTTTCAGCACTGAAGCTTTCTTT
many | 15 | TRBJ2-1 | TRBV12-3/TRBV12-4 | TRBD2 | CASSAAGTSRNEQFF | TGTGCCAGCAGTGCAGCCGGGACTAGCAGGAATGAGCAGTTCTTC
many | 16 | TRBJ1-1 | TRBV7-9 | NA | CASSLPGLGMNTEAFF | TGTGCCAGCAGCTTACCTGGGCTGGGCATGAACACTGAAGCTTTCTTT